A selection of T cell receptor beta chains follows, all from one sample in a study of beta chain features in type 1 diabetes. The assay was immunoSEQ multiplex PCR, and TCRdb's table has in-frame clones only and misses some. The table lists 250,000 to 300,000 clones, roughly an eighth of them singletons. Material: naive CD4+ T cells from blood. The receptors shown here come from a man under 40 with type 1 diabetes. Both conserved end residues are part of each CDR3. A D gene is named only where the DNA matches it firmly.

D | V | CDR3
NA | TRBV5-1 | CASTPTGQTYEQYF
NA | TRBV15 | CATSRGATQETQYF
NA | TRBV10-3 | CAIDTGPLSGANVLTF
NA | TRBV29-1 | CSPHFGSYEQYF
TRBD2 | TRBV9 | CASSVGTSGAYNEQFF
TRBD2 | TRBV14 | CASSQVWGTSGSMNEQFF
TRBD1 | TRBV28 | CASSTGQGPDTQYF
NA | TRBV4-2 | CASSQGGEPTDTQYF
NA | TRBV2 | CASSVRVSYEQYF
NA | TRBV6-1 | CASRTGEAFF
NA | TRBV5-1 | CASSPGEVTDTQYF
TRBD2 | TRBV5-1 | CASRRSGTSGYTDTQYF
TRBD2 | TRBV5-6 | CASSLTGLADPNEQFF